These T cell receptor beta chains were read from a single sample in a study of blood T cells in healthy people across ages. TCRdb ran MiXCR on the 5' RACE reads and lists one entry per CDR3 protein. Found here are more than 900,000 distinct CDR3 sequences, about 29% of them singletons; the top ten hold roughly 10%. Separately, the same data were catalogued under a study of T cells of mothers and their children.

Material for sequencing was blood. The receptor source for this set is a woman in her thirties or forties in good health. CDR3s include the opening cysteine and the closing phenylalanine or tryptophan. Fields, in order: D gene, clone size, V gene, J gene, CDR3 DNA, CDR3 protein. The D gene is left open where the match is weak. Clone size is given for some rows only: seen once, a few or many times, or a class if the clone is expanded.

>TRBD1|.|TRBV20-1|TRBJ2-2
TGCAGTGCTAGAGACCCGGGACAGGGCGGCACCGGGGAGCTGTTTTTT
CSARDPGQGGTGELFF
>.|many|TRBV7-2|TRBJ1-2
TGTGCCAGCAGCTTATGGCCCTATGGCTACACCTTC
CASSLWPYGYTF
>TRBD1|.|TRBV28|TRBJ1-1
TGTGCCAGCAGCCAATACCAGAGGGACAGCCATCTACGTACCAACACTGAAGCTTTCTTT
CASSQYQRDSHLRTNTEAFF
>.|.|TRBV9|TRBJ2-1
TGTGCCAGCAGCGTAGAGGGGCTCCCTTACAATGAGCAGTTCTTC
CASSVEGLPYNEQFF
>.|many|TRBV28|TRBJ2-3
TGTGCCAGCATGTTGGCGGGATCCTCTAGCACAGATACGCAGTATTTT
CASMLAGSSSTDTQYF
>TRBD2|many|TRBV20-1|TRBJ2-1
TGCAGTGCTAGAGGTGGTAGCGGGGGGGATAATGAGCAGTTCTTC
CSARGGSGGDNEQFF
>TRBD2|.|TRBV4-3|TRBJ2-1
TGCGCCAGCAGCCACTTCGGGACTAGCGGACCATCTTATGAGCAGTTCTTC
CASSHFGTSGPSYEQFF
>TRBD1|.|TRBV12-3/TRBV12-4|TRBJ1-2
TGTGCCAGCAGTGGGGACAGGGGGTGTGGCTACACCTTC
CASSGDRGCGYTF
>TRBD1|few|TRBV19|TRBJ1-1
TGTGCCAGTAGTATAACAGGGGAGGTCACTGAAGCTTTCTTT
CASSITGEVTEAFF
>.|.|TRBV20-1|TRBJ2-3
TGCAGTGCTAGAGAGCTACAAGGGGCCCCAGGTACGCAGTATTTT
CSARELQGAPGTQYF
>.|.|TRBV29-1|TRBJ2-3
TGCAGCGGGGCGGCTAGCGCAGATACGCAGTATTTT
CSGAASADTQYF
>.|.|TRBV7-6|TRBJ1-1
TGTGCCAGCAGCGTGAACCGGGACACGGGTTCGACTGAAGCTTTCTTT
CASSVNRDTGSTEAFF
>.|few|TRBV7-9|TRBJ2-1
TGTGCCAGCAGCTCCTGGCGGGCCGAGGTCTACAATGAGCAGTTCTTC
CASSSWRAEVYNEQFF
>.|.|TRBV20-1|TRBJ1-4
TGCAGTGCCCAAGGCTGGGGGGAAAAACTGTTTTTT
CSAQGWGEKLFF
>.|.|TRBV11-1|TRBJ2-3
TGTGCCAGCAGCTGGCGGGGGGACAGAGAGACTAGCACAGATACGCAGTATTTT
CASSWRGDRETSTDTQYF
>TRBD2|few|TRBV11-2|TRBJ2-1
TGTGCCAGCAGCCCCCTAGCGGGGAGGTCCTACAATGAGCAGTTCTTC
CASSPLAGRSYNEQFF
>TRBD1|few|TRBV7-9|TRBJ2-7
TGTGCCAGCAGCGAGACGGGGACAGAATTCTCCTACGAGCAGTACTTC
CASSETGTEFSYEQYF
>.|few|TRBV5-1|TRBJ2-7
TGCGCCAGCAAGTTTTCCAGGGACTACGAGCAGTACTTC
CASKFSRDYEQYF
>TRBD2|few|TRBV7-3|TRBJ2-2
TGTGCCAGCAGCCGCCCTTGGGGGGGGTCGACCGGGGAGCTGTTTTTT
CASSRPWGGSTGELFF
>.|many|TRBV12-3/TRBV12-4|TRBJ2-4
TGTGCCAGCAGTGAGCACTACAGGCCTCTAGCCAAAAACATTCAGTACTTC
CASSEHYRPLAKNIQYF
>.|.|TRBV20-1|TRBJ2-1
TGTAGTACTAACCCGGCCGGCAATCGGAATGAGCAGTTCTTC
CSTNPAGNRNEQFF
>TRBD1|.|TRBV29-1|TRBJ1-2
TGCAGCGTCGCGACAGGGGCTAACTATGGCTACACCTTC
CSVATGANYGYTF
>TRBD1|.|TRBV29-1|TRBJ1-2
TGCAGCGTCGACCCAGGGGGGTTCTTGGGCTACACCTTC
CSVDPGGFLGYTF
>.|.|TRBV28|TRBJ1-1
TGTGCCAGCAGTTTGGCCGGGACTTCTGGGGGGAACACTGAAGCTTTCTTT
CASSLAGTSGGNTEAFF